The clone carrying this T cell receptor beta chain was counted only a few times. Its cognate antigen is unknown. The CDR3 runs 15 residues. Germline assignment: CDR1 SGHRS and CDR2 YFSETQ. Germline trimming cut 4 bases from V and 13 bases from J; bases unmatched to any gene: 11. This record belongs to a study of cytotoxic CD8 clonotypes in ibrutinib-treated CLL. As for the study in general: The cohort had around 10 relapsed/refractory and over 14 treatment-naive patients, some 17 IGHV unmutated. Median treatment time before response sampling was around twelve months, range 6 to 36.

Generated by immunoSEQ multiplex PCR, the TCRdb table keeps only in-frame clones and is missing some. The table records about 50,000 clones, roughly 57% of them present only once. Study-level findings and limits: There were few public clonotypes, and on treatment they contracted or stayed stable. Sampling of sustained-remission and progressing patients occurred at differing times.

The rearrangement uses TRBV5-1 and TRBJ2-1; 13 bases line up with TRBD2. This TCR was recovered from a human donor with chronic lymphocytic leukemia. Sample: PBMCs, taken after 12 months of ibrutinib treatment. CDR3 DNA sequence: TGCGCCAGCAGCCGAGGACTAGCGGGAGATTGGGGCCAGTTCTTC. It is translated as CASSRGLAGDWGQFF.